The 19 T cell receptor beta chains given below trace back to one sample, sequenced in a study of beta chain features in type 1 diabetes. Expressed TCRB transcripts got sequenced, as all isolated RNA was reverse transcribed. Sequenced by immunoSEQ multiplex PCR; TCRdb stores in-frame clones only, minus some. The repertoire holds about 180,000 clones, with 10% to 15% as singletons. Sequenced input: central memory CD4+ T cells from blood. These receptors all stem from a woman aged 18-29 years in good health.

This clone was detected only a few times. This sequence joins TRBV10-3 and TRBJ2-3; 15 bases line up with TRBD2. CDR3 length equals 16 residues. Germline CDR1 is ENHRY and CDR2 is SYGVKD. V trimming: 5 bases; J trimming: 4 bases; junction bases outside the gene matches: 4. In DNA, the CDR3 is TGTGCCATCAGTCTCGGACTAGCGGGAGGGGCAGATACGCAGTATTTT. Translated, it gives CAISLGLAGGADTQYF.

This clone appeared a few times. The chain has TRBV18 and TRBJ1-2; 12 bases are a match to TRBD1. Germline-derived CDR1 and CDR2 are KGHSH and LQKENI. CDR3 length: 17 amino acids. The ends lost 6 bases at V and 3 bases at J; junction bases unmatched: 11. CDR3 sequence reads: CASSRGTGGLSDYGYTF. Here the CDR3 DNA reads TGTGCCAGCTCCCGAGGGACAGGGGGCTTGTCCGACTATGGCTACACCTTC.

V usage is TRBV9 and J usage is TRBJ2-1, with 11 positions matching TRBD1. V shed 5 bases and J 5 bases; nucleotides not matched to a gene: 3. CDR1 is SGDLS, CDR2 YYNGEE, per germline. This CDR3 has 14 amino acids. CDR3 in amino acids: CASSPGQGDNEQFF. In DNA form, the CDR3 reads TGTGCCAGCAGTCCGGGACAGGGGGACAATGAGCAGTTCTTC.

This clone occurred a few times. CDR3 in amino acids: CASSLVSAPRVGYNEQFF. Written as DNA, the CDR3 is TGTGCCAGCAGCTTAGTAAGTGCGCCGAGGGTCGGCTACAATGAGCAGTTCTTC. The chain uses TRBV7-2 and TRBJ2-1, with TRBD2 as a possible D gene (5 bases). CDR3 length equals 18 residues. Germline V gene data show CDR1 as SGHTA and CDR2 as FQGNSA. Trimming took 1 base from V and 3 from J, leaving 19 bases between them. Full variable domain (outside the CDR3, taken from reference TRBV7-2 and TRBJ2-1): GAGVSQSPSNKVTEKGKDVELRCDPISGHTALYWYRQSLGQGLEFLIYFQGNSAPDKSGLPSDRFSAERTGGSVSTLTIQRTQQEDSAVYLCASSLVSAPRVGYNEQFFGPGTRLTVL.

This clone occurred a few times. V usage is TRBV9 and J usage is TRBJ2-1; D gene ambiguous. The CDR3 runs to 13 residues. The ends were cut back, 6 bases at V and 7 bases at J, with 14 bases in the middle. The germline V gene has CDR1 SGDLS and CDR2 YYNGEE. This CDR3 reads CASTPRGGNEQFF. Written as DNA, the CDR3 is TGTGCCAGCACCCCCCGTGGCGGTAATGAGCAGTTCTTC. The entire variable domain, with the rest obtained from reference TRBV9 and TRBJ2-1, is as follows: DSGVTQTPKHLITATGQRVTLRCSPRSGDLSVYWYQQSLDQGLQFLIQYYNGEERAKGNILERFSAQQFPDLHSELNLSSLELGDSALYFCASTPRGGNEQFFGPGTRLTVL.

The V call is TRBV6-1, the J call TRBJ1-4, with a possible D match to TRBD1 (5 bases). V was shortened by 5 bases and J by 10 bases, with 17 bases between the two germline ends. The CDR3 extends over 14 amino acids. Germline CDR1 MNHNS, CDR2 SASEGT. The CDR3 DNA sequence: TGTGCCAGCAGTAACGGGACCCCGGAGGGAAAACTGTTTTTT. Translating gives CASSNGTPEGKLFF.

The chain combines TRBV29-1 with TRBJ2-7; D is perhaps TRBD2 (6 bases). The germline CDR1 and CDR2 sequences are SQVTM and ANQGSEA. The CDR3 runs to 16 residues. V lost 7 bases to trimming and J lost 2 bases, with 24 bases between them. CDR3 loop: CSATTTGGVGPYEQYF. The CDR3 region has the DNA TGCAGCGCAACCACCACCGGAGGGGTAGGACCCTACGAGCAGTACTTC.

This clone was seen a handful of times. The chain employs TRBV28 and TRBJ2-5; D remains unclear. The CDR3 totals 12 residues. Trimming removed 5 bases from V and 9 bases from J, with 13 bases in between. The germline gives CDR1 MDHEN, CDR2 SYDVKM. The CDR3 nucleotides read TGTGCCAGCAGTCTAGTACGCCCTGCCCAGTACTTC. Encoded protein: CASSLVRPAQYF. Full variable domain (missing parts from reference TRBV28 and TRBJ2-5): DVKVTQSSRYLVKRTGEKVFLECVQDMDHENMFWYRQDPGLGLRLIYFSYDVKMKEKGDIPEGYSVSREKKERFSLILESASTNQTSMYLCASSLVRPAQYFGPGTRLLVL.

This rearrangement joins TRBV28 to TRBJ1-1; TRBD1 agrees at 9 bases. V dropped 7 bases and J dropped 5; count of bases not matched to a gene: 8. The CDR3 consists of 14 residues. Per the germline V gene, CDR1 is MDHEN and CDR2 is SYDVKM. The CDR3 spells CASNGQGSRTEAFF. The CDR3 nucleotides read TGTGCCAGCAATGGACAGGGGTCGAGAACTGAAGCTTTCTTT.

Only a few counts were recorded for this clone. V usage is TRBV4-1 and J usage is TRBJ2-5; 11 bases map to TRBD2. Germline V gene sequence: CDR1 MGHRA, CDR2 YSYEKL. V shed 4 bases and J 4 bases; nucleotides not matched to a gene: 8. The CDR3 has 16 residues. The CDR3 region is CASSLLGTSGAETQYF. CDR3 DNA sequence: TGCGCCAGCAGCCTCCTAGGGACTAGCGGTGCAGAGACCCAGTACTTC.

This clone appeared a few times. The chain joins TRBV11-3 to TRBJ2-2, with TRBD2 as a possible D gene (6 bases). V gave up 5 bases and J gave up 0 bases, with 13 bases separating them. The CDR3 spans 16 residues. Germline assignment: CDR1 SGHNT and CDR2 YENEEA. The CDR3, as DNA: TGTGCCAGCAGCCCCCGTGGAGGGACGAACACCGGGGAGCTGTTTTTT. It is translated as CASSPRGGTNTGELFF.

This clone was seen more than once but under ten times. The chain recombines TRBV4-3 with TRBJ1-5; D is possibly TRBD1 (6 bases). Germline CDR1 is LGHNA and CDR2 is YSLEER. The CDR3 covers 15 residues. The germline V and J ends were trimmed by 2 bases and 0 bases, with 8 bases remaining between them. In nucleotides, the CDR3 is TGCGCCAGCAGCCAATCAGGGGTTAGCAATCAGCCCCAGCATTTT. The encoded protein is CASSQSGVSNQPQHF.

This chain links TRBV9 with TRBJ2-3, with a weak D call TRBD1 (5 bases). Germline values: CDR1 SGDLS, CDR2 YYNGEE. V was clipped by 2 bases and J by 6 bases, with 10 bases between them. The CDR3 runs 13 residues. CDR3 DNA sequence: TGTGCCAGCAGCGTTTTACAGGACGATACGCAGTATTTT. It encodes CASSVLQDDTQYF.

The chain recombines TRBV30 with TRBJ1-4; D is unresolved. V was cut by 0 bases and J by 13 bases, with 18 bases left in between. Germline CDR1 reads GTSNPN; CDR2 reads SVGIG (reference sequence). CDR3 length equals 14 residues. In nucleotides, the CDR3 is TGTGCCTGGAGTGTACTAAGTCTCGTCCGTGGACTGTTTTTT. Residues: CAWSVLSLVRGLFF.

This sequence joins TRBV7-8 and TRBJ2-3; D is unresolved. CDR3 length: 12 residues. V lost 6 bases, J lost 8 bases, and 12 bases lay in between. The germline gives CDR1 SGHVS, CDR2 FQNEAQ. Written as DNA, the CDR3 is TGTGCCAGCAGATCGCCGTCCGGTACGCAGTATTTT. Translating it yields CASRSPSGTQYF.

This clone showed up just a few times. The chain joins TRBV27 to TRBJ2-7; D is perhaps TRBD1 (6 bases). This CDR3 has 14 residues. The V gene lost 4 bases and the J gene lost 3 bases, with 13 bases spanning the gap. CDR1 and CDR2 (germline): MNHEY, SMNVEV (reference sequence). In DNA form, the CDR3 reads TGTGCCAGCAGTTCTGGACAGAACCTCTACGAGCAGTACTTC. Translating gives CASSSGQNLYEQYF.

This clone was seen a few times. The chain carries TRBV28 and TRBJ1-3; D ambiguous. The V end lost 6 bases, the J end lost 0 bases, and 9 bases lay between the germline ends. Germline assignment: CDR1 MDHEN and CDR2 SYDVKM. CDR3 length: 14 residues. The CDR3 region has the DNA TGTGCCAGCAGCCCCAGATCCTCTGGAAACACCATATATTTT. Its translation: CASSPRSSGNTIYF. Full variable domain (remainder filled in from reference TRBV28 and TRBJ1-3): DVKVTQSSRYLVKRTGEKVFLECVQDMDHENMFWYRQDPGLGLRLIYFSYDVKMKEKGDIPEGYSVSREKKERFSLILESASTNQTSMYLCASSPRSSGNTIYFGEGSWLTVV.

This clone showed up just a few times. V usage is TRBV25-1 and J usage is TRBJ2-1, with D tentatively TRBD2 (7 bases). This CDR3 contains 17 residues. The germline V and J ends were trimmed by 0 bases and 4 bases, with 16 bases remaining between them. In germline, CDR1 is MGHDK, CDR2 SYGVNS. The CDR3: CASSEYGGGGSYNEQFF. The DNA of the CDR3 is TGTGCCAGCAGTGAATATGGGGGGGGCGGGAGTTACAATGAGCAGTTCTTC.

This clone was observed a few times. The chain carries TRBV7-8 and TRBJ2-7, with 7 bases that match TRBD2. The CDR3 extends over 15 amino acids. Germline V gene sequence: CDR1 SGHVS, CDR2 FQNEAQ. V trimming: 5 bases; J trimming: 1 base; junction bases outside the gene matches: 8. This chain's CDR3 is CASSQTSPTSYEQYF. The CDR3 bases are TGTGCCAGCAGCCAGACTAGCCCCACTTCCTACGAGCAGTACTTC.